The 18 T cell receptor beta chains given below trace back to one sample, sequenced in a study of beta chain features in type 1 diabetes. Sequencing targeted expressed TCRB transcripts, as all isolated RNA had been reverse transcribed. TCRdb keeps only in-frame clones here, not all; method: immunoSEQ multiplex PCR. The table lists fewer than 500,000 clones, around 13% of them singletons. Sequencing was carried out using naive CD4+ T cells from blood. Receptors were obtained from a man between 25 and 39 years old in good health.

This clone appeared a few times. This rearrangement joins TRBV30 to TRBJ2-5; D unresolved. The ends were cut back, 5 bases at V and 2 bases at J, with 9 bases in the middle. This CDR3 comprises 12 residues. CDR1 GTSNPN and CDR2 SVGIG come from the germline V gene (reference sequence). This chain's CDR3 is CAWESGQETQYF. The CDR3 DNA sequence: TGTGCCTGGGAAAGTGGGCAAGAGACCCAGTACTTC.

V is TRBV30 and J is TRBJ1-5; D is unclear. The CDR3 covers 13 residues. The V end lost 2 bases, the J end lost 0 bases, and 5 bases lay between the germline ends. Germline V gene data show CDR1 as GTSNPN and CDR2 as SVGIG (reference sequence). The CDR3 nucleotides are TGTGCCTGGAGTACGAGTAGCAATCAGCCCCAGCATTTT. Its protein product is CAWSTSSNQPQHF.

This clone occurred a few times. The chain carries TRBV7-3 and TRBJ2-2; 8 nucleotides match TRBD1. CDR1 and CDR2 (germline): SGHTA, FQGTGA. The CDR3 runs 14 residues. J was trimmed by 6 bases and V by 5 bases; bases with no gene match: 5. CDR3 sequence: CASSPGGGAGELFF. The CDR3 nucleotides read TGTGCCAGCAGCCCAGGGGGCGGCGCCGGGGAGCTGTTTTTT.

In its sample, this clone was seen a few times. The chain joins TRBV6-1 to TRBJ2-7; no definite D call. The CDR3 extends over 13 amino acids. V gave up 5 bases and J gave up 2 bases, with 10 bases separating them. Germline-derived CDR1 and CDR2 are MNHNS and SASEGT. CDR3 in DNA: TGTGCCAGCAGTCTGACGGCCACCTACGAGCAGTACGTC. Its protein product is CASSLTATYEQYV.

The CDR3 region is CASSLASGHTEAFF. CDR3 nucleotides: TGTGCCAGCAGCTTAGCGTCAGGGCACACTGAAGCTTTCTTT. This sequence joins TRBV7-9 and TRBJ1-1; D is perhaps TRBD1 (5 bases). Germline CDR1 is SEHNR and CDR2 is FQNEAQ (reference sequence). The CDR3 has 14 amino acids. V lost 0 bases, J lost 3 bases, and 8 bases lay in between.

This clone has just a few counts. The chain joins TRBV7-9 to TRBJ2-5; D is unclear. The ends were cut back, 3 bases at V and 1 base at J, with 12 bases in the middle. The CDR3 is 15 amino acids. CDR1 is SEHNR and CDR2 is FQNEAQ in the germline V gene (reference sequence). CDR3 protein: CASSLKSGSQETQYF. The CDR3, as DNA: TGTGCCAGCAGCTTGAAGTCGGGCAGCCAAGAGACCCAGTACTTC.

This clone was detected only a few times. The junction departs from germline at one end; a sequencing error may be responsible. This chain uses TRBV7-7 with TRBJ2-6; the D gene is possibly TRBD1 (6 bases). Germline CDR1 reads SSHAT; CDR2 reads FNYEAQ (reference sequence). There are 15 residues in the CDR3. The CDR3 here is CASSVDSSGANVLTF. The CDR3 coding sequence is TGTGCTAGCAGCGTGGACAGCTCTGGGGCCAACGTCCTGACTTTC.

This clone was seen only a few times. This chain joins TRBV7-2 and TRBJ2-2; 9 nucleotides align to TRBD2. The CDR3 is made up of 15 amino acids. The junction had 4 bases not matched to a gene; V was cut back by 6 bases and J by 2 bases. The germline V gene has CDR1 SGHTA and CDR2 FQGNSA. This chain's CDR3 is CASSKTSGNTGELFF. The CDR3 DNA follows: TGTGCCAGCAGTAAGACTAGCGGAAACACCGGGGAGCTGTTTTTT.

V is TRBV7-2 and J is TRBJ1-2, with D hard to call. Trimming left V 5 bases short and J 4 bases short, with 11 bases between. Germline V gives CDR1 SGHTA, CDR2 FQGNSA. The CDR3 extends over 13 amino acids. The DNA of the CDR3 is TGTGCCAGCAGCCAGGACGGACTCTATGGCTACACCTTC. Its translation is CASSQDGLYGYTF.

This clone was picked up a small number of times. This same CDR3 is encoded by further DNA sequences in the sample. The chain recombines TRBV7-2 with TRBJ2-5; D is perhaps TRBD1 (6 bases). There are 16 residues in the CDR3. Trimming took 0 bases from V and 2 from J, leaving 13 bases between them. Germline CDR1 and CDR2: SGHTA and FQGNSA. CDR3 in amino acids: CASSLAGTSGQETQYF. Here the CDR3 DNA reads TGTGCCAGCAGCTTAGCGGGGACAAGTGGGCAAGAGACCCAGTACTTC.

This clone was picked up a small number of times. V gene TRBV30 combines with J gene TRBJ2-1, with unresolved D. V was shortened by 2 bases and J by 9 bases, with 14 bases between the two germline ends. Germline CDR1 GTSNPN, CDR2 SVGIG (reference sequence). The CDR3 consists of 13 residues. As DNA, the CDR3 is TGTGCCTGGAGTAAAAGGACCCCTGGTGAGCAGTTCTTC. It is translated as CAWSKRTPGEQFF.

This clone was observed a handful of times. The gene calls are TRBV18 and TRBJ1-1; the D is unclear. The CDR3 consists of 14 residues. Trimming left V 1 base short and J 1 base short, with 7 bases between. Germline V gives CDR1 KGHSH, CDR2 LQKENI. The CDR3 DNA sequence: TGTGCCAGCTCACCACTGTCAGAGAACACTGAAGCTTTCTTT. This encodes CASSPLSENTEAFF. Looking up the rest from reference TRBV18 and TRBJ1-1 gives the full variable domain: NAGVMQNPRHLVRRRGQEARLRCSPMKGHSHVYWYRQLPEEGLKFMVYLQKENIIDESGMPKERFSAEFPKEGPSILRIQQVVRGDSAAYFCASSPLSENTEAFFGQGTRLTVV.

CDR3 loop: CASSAQISSQETQYF. The CDR3 region has the DNA TGCGCCAGCAGCGCACAGATATCGAGCCAAGAGACCCAGTACTTC. The chain has TRBV5-1 and TRBJ2-5; D gene unclear. Trimming removed 4 bases at V and 1 base at J, with 14 bases between. The CDR3 contains 15 residues. Germline values: CDR1 SGHRS, CDR2 YFSETQ. Filled out from reference TRBV5-1 and TRBJ2-5, the complete variable domain reads KAGVTQTPRYLIKTRGQQVTLSCSPISGHRSVSWYQQTPGQGLQFLFEYFSETQRNKGNFPGRFSGRQFSNSRSEMNVSTLELGDSALYLCASSAQISSQETQYFGPGTRLLVL.

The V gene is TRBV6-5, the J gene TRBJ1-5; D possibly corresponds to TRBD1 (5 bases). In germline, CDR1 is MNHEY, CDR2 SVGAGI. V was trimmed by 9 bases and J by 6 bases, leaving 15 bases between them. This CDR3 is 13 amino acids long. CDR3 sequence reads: CASWRGSGQPQHF. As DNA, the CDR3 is TGTGCCAGTTGGAGGGGATCGGGTCAGCCCCAGCATTTT.

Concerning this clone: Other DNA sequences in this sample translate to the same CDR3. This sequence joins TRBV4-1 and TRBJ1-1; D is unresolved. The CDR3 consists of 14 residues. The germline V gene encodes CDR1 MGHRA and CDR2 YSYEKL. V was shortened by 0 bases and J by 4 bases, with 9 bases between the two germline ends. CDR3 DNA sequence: TGCGCCAGCAGCCAAGATAACCGCGGCACTGAAGCTTTCTTT. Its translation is CASSQDNRGTEAFF.

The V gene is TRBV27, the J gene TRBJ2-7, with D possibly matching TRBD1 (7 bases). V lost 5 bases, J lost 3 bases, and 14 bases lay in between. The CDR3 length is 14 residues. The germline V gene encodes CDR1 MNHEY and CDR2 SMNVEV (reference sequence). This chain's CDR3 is CASSRQGGIYEQYF. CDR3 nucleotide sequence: TGTGCCAGCAGTCGGCAGGGGGGCATCTACGAGCAGTACTTC.

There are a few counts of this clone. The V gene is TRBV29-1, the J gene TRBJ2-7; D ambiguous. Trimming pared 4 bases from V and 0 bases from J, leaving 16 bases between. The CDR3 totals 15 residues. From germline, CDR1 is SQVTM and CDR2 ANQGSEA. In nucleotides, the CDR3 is TGCAGCGTTGTTCGGCTAGGCGGTTTCTCCTACGAGCAGTACTTC. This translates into CSVVRLGGFSYEQYF.

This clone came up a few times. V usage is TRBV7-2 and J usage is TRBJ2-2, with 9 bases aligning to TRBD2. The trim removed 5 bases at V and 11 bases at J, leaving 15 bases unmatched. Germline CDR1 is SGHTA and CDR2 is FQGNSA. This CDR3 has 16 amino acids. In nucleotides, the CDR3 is TGTGCCAGCAGCCAGTGGCCTAGCGGGACATTCCCAGAGCTGTTTTTT. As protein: CASSQWPSGTFPELFF.